Each of the 14 T cell receptor beta chains below was sequenced from the same sample in a study of T cells in Graves' hyperthyroidism and ophthalmopathy. Amplification yielded TCR beta CDR3 regions, with RNA transcripts as the source. Primed by the HTBI set, a first-round RT-PCR was run on the TCR CDR3. TCRdb redid the calling of the multiplex PCR reads with MiXCR, one entry per CDR3 protein. The sample records around 500,000 distinct CDR3 sequences, 12% to 15% being singletons. The sequenced sample consisted of blood. Every receptor here comes from a woman aged 40 to 50 with Graves' hyperthyroidism.

This clonotype has at least ten counts. CDR3 bases: TGTGCCAGCAGCCCCAATGGGCGAACTAATGAAAAACTGTTTTTT. Its protein product is CASSPNGRTNEKLFF. The J gene is TRBJ1-4, the V gene TRBV11-2; D gene unclear. CDR1 and CDR2 (germline): SGHAT, FQNNGV. This CDR3 spans 15 amino acids. V gave up 5 bases and J gave up 1 base, with 11 bases separating them.

This clonotype was observed at least ten times. This chain connects TRBV15 to TRBJ2-3; 9 positions match TRBD1. Per germline, CDR1 LNHNV and CDR2 YYDKDF (reference sequence). This CDR3 has 15 residues. The J segment lost 3 bases and the V segment lost 4 bases, leaving 5 bases of the junction unmatched. The CDR3 sequence: CATSTDRGRTDTQYF. CDR3 DNA sequence: TGTGCCACCAGCACCGACAGGGGGAGGACAGATACGCAGTATTTT.

This clonotype was counted at least ten times. The V call is TRBV11-2, the J call TRBJ1-1, with D possibly being TRBD1 (5 bases). Looked up from germline, CDR1 is SGHAT and CDR2 is FQNNGV. V dropped 1 base and J dropped 0 bases, with 18 bases sitting between them. This CDR3 has 18 residues. CDR3 nucleotide sequence: TGTGCCAGCAGCTTAGGTACATCTCGGGGCCTCATGAACACTGAAGCTTTCTTT. Translation: CASSLGTSRGLMNTEAFF.

This clonotype was seen many times. The chain is built from TRBV7-8 and TRBJ1-3; a weak D match, TRBD1 (6 bases). The CDR3 sequence is 16 residues long. V gave up 1 base and J gave up 0 bases, with 10 bases separating them. Germline CDR1 is SGHVS and CDR2 is FQNEAQ. The DNA for the CDR3 is TGTGCCAGCAGCTTAGGGACAGCTTTCTCTGGAAACACCATATATTTT. Translating it yields CASSLGTAFSGNTIYF.

This clonotype was counted at least ten times. The chain couples TRBV20-1 to TRBJ2-1, with D possibly being TRBD2 (5 bases). Germline-derived CDR1 and CDR2 are DFQATT and SNEGSKA (reference sequence). This CDR3 has 13 amino acids. The V gene lost 3 bases and the J gene lost 7 bases, with 13 bases spanning the gap. In nucleotides, the CDR3 is TGCAGTGCTAGTAAGGGCCGGGGTAATGAGCAGTTCTTC. Translating gives CSASKGRGNEQFF.

In its sample, this clonotype was seen a few times. This chain connects TRBV12-3 or TRBV12-4 to TRBJ2-4; tentatively, D is TRBD2 (6 bases). There are 13 residues in the CDR3. V gave up 0 bases and J gave up 6 bases, with 6 bases separating them. The CDR3: CASSLAGGNIQYF. The CDR3 coding sequence is TGTGCCAGCAGTTTAGCGGGAGGAAACATTCAGTACTTC.

The sample holds many counts of this clonotype. V and J are TRBV12-3 or TRBV12-4 and TRBJ2-1, with D unclear. Trimming removed 3 bases from V and 5 bases from J, with 8 bases in between. The CDR3 sequence is 13 residues long. CDR3 loop: CASSLIPDNEQFF. In DNA form, the CDR3 reads TGTGCCAGCAGTTTGATCCCAGACAATGAGCAGTTCTTC.

With respect to this clonotype: It may be a read error: a sequence one base away is much more abundant. The conserved phenylalanine or tryptophan normally closing the CDR3 is absent here, so this likely arose from a read error. The rearrangement links TRBV5-1 to TRBJ1-4, with 7 bases aligning to TRBD1. Germline CDR1 is SGHRS and CDR2 is YFSETQ. The CDR3 extends over 16 amino acids. V gave up 0 bases and J gave up 5 bases; unmatched junction bases: 7. CDR3: CASSLGGTVENEKLFV. The CDR3 DNA sequence: TGCGCCAGCAGCTTGGGCGGGACAGTGGAGAATGAAAAACTGTTTGTT.

In this sample, this clonotype turned up many times. The chain uses TRBV12-3 or TRBV12-4 and TRBJ2-5; the D call may be TRBD1 or TRBD2 (6 bases each). The CDR3 extends over 13 amino acids. V was pared by 8 bases and J by 5 bases, with 15 bases between. DNA of the CDR3: TGTGCCAGCCGGTTGGGGGGCCAGGAGACCCAGTACTTC. Its translation is CASRLGGQETQYF.

This clonotype has ten or more counts. V usage is TRBV5-1 and J usage is TRBJ2-1, with 12 bases aligning to TRBD2. In germline, CDR1 is SGHRS, CDR2 YFSETQ. J gave up 7 bases and V 0 bases, and 14 bases lay outside the gene matches. The CDR3 totals 19 residues. CDR3 protein: CASSLEVRLAGGPQNEQFF. CDR3 bases: TGCGCCAGCAGCTTGGAGGTTAGGCTAGCGGGAGGGCCGCAAAATGAGCAGTTCTTC. Supplemented by reference TRBV5-1 and TRBJ2-1, the full variable domain reads KAGVTQTPRYLIKTRGQQVTLSCSPISGHRSVSWYQQTPGQGLQFLFEYFSETQRNKGNFPGRFSGRQFSNSRSEMNVSTLELGDSALYLCASSLEVRLAGGPQNEQFFGPGTRLTVL.

Many counts were recorded for this clonotype. The V call is TRBV2, the J call TRBJ1-2; no clear D. The CDR3 spans 14 residues. The V and J ends lost 2 bases and 4 bases respectively, with 11 bases between them. Germline CDR1 is SNHLY and CDR2 is FYNNEI. CDR3 in DNA: TGTGCCAGCAGTGAATTGACCGACGTCTATGGCTACACCTTC. Amino acid sequence: CASSELTDVYGYTF.

This clonotype came up a few times. This chain links TRBV2 with TRBJ2-5, with TRBD1 identical over 9 bases. Trimming at V came to 1 base and at J to 2 bases, leaving 2 bases not matched to a gene. This CDR3 has 15 amino acids. The germline V gene has CDR1 SNHLY and CDR2 FYNNEI. CDR3 amino acids: CASSEVGTGQETQYF. The CDR3 region has the DNA TGTGCCAGCAGTGAAGTGGGGACAGGGCAAGAGACCCAGTACTTC.

The chain has TRBV9 and TRBJ2-7; no clear D gene. The germline V and J ends were trimmed by 3 bases and 4 bases, with 14 bases remaining between them. The CDR3 extends over 14 amino acids. Germline V gene sequence: CDR1 SGDLS, CDR2 YYNGEE. CDR3 loop: CASSGPDPPYEQYF. DNA of the CDR3: TGTGCCAGCAGCGGTCCCGATCCTCCTTACGAGCAGTACTTC.

This clonotype showed up just once. A much larger clone lies a single base off, so this may be a read error. This sequence joins TRBV6-1 and TRBJ2-2; D possibly corresponds to TRBD1 (5 bases). Looked up from germline, CDR1 is MNHNS and CDR2 is SASEGT. This CDR3 region has 14 residues. CDR3 region: CAGRRQPYTGELFF. In DNA form, the CDR3 reads TGTGCCGGCAGACGACAGCCCTACACCGGGGAGCTGTTTTTT.